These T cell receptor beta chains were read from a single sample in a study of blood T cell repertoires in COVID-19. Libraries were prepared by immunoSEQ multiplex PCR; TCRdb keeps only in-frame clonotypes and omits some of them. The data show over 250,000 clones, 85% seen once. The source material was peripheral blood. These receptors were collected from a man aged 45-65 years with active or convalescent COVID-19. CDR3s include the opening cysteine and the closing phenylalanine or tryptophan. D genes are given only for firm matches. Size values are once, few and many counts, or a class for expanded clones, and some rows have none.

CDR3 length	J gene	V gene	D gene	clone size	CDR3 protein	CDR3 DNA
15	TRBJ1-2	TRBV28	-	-	CASSFRQELAYGYTF	TGTGCCAGCAGTTTCCGACAGGAACTTGCCTATGGCTACACCTTC
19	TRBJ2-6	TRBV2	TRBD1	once	CASSEAEGQGESGANVLTF	TGTGCCAGCAGTGAAGCGGAGGGACAGGGAGAGTCTGGGGCCAACGTCCTGACTTTC
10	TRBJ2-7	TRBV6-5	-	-	CASREYEQYF	TGTGCCAGCAGAGAGTACGAGCAGTACTTC
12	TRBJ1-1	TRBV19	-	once	CATRWGNTEAFF	TGTGCCACCAGGTGGGGCAACACTGAAGCTTTCTTT
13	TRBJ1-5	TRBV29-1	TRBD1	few	CSVGQGADQPQHF	TGCAGCGTCGGACAGGGGGCGGACCAGCCCCAGCATTTT
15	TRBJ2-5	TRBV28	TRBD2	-	CASTSLAGGGETQYF	TGTGCCAGCACCTCACTAGCGGGAGGTGGGGAGACCCAGTACTTC
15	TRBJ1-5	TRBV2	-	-	CASSEEQGVNQPQHF	TGTGCCAGCAGTGAGGAACAGGGAGTCAATCAGCCCCAGCATTTT
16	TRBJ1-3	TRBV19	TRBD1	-	CASSHVQGTSGNTIYF	TGTGCCAGTAGCCATGTACAGGGGACCTCTGGAAACACCATATATTTT
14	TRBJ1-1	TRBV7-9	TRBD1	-	CASSLSRGRTEAFF	TGTGCCAGCAGCTTAAGCAGGGGGCGGACTGAAGCTTTCTTT
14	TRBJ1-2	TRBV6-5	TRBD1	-	CASSSMPGQHLENF	TGTGCCAGCAGTTCTATGCCGGGACAGCACCTAGAAAACTTC
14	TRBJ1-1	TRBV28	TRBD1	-	CASRPGQGGTEAFF	TGTGCCAGCAGGCCCGGACAGGGAGGAACTGAAGCTTTCTTT
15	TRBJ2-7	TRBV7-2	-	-	CASSLARTGSYEQYF	TGTGCCAGCAGCTTAGCGAGGACTGGCTCCTACGAGCAGTACTTC
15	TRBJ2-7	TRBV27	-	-	CASSPRPIRTYEQYF	TGTGCCAGCAGTCCTAGACCTATCCGGACCTACGAGCAGTACTTC
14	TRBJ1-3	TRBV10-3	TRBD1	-	CAISESKGADTIYF	TGTGCCATCAGTGAGTCGAAGGGGGCGGACACCATATATTTT
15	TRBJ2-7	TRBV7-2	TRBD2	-	CASSFYAGEAYEQYF	TGTGCCAGCAGCTTCTACGCGGGGGAGGCCTACGAGCAGTACTTC
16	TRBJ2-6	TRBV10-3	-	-	CAISEEAFSGANVLTF	TGTGCCATCAGTGAGGAGGCTTTCTCTGGGGCCAACGTCCTGACTTTC
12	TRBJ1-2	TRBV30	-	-	CAWSVTGYTYTF	TGTGCCTGGAGTGTTACAGGGTACACCTACACCTTC
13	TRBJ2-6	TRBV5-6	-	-	CASSFLGANVLTF	TGTGCCAGCAGCTTCTTAGGGGCCAACGTCCTGACTTTC
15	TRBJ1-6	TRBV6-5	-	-	CASSLYRSPNSPLHF	TGTGCCAGCAGTTTATACAGGTCACCTAATTCACCCCTCCACTTT
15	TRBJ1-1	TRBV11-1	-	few	CASSLATVSNTEAFF	TGTGCCAGCAGCTTAGCGACAGTTTCGAACACTGAAGCTTTCTTT
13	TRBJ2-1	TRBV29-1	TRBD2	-	CSVLGLVSNEQFF	TGCAGCGTTCTAGGACTAGTAAGTAATGAGCAGTTCTTC
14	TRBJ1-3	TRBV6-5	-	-	CASRPDIRGNTIYF	TGTGCCAGCAGGCCCGACATAAGGGGAAACACCATATATTTT
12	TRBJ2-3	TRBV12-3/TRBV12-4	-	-	CASSLNRDTQYF	TGTGCCAGCAGTTTAAATCGAGATACGCAGTATTTT
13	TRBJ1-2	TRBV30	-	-	CAWRGGGSDGYTF	TGTGCCTGGAGAGGTGGGGGGTCGGATGGCTACACCTTC
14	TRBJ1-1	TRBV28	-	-	CASMLTPAGTEAFF	TGTGCCAGCATGCTCACCCCGGCGGGCACTGAAGCTTTCTTT
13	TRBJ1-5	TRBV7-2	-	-	CASSLNRVEPQHF	TGTGCCAGCAGCTTAAACCGGGTAGAGCCCCAGCATTTT
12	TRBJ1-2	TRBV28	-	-	CASCRDIYGYTF	TGTGCCAGTTGCCGGGACATCTATGGCTACACCTTC
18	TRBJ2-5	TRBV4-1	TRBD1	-	CASSQQQTGTGPQETQYF	TGCGCCAGCAGCCAACAACAGACAGGGACCGGTCCTCAAGAGACCCAGTACTTC
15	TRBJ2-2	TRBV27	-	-	CASSFERRSTGELFF	TGTGCCAGCAGTTTTGAGCGTCGTAGCACCGGGGAGCTGTTTTTT
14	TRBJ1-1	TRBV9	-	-	CASSVHTQNTEAFF	TGTGCCAGCAGCGTCCATACACAGAACACTGAAGCTTTCTTT
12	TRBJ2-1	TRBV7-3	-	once	CASSRLGSAQFF	TGTGCCAGCAGCCGACTAGGTTCTGCGCAGTTCTTC
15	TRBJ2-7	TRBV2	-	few	CASSKGSPLSYEQYF	TGTGCCAGCAGCAAGGGGTCCCCTCTCTCCTACGAGCAGTACTTC
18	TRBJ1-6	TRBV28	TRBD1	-	CASISPTGTGGADSPLHF	TGTGCCAGCATCTCCCCCACCGGGACAGGGGGCGCCGATTCACCCCTCCACTTT
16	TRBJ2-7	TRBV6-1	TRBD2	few	CASSGGTSGKPLEQYF	TGTGCCAGCAGTGGGGGTACTAGCGGGAAACCCCTCGAGCAGTACTTC
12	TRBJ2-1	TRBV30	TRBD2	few	CAWSSGRAWQFF	TGTGCCTGGAGTAGCGGGAGGGCCTGGCAGTTCTTC
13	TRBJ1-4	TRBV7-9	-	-	CASSSSTNEKLFF	TGTGCCAGCAGCTCCTCAACTAATGAAAAACTGTTTTTT
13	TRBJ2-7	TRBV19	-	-	CASSNGFPDEQYF	TGTGCCAGTAGTAACGGTTTCCCCGACGAGCAGTACTTC
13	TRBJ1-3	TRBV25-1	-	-	CASSDLPGNTIYF	TGTGCCAGCAGTGATCTACCTGGAAACACCATATATTTT
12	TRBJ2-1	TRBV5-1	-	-	CASHHEDNEQFF	TGCGCCAGCCACCACGAGGACAATGAGCAGTTCTTC
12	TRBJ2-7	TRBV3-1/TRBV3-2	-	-	CASSQVGGEQYF	TGTGCCAGCAGCCAAGTTGGGGGGGAGCAGTACTTC
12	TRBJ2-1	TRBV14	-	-	CASSHTWNEQFF	TGTGCCAGCAGCCACACATGGAATGAGCAGTTCTTC